Listed here are 7 T cell receptor beta chains from one sample, sequenced in a study of blood T cells in healthy people across ages. For the second PCR, which ran for roughly 6 to 12 cycles, a sample-barcoded 5' primer and a J-beta primer mix were used. From the 5' RACE reads, TCRdb called clonotypes with MiXCR, one entry per CDR3 protein. In the table there are about 780,000 distinct CDR3 sequences, 20% to 30% of which are singletons. The sample was also linked to a second study, of T cells of mothers and their children.

The sample consisted of blood. The receptor source for this set is a boy aged 5 to 17 in good health.

The chain uses TRBV29-1 and TRBJ2-7; D unclear. Germline V gene lookup returns CDR1 SQVTM and CDR2 ANQGSEA. V lost 4 bases to trimming and J lost 3 bases, with 10 bases between them. The length of the CDR3 is 12 residues. Here the CDR3 DNA reads TGCAGCGTTGCTTTGGGTTACTACGAGCAGTACTTC. Translation: CSVALGYYEQYF.

Comments on this clonotype: One end of the junction fails to match germline, which may point to a read error. The chain joins TRBV20-1 to TRBJ1-1; no firm D call. The CDR3 covers 13 residues. Germline V CDR1 and CDR2: DFQATT, SNEGSKA (reference sequence). In DNA form, the CDR3 reads TGCAGTGCTCCCCCGGAAGTGAACTCTGAAGCTTTCTTT. This translates into CSAPPEVNSEAFF.

The gene calls are TRBV5-1 and TRBJ2-5, with 13 bases lining up with TRBD2. The closer fit of TRBJ2-1 to the DNA end suggests the J call may be wrong. Looked up from germline, CDR1 is SGHRS and CDR2 is YFSETQ. This CDR3 has 17 residues. DNA for the CDR3: TGCGCCAGCAGCTTGGGGGGACTAGCGGGGCCGTACAATGAGCAGTTCTTC. Protein: CASSLGGLAGPYNEQFF.

With respect to this clonotype: The CDR3 does not end in the conserved phenylalanine or tryptophan, so this is likely a read error. The chain joins TRBV15 to TRBJ2-7, with a weak D call TRBD2 (6 bases). Germline-derived CDR1 and CDR2 are LNHNV and YYDKDF (reference sequence). The V gene lost 5 bases and the J gene lost 5 bases, with 25 bases spanning the gap. The CDR3 totals 17 residues. CDR3 bases: TGTGCCACCAGCCGGGGGTTGGCTAGCCTCTCCCCCCACGAGCAGTACCTC. Translated, it gives CATSRGLASLSPHEQYL.

The rearrangement links TRBV24-1 to TRBJ2-5; no firm D call. Germline CDR1 reads KGHDR; CDR2 reads SFDVKD. Trimming removed 4 bases from V and 5 bases from J, with 19 bases in between. The CDR3 consists of 16 residues. CDR3 nucleotide sequence: TGTGCCACCAGTGAAAGCCTAGGGCCCACTGGGGAGACCCAGTACTTC. Amino acid sequence: CATSESLGPTGETQYF.

This clonotype showed up many times. The chain is built from TRBV28 and TRBJ1-1; D remains ambiguous. This CDR3 contains 13 residues. With 2 bases removed from V and 0 bases from J, the gap between germline ends came to 4 bases. Germline CDR1 is MDHEN and CDR2 is SYDVKM. In DNA form, the CDR3 reads TGTGCCAGCAGTTTAATCCTGAACACTGAAGCTTTCTTT. This encodes CASSLILNTEAFF. Complete variable domain (other parts from reference TRBV28 and TRBJ1-1): DVKVTQSSRYLVKRTGEKVFLECVQDMDHENMFWYRQDPGLGLRLIYFSYDVKMKEKGDIPEGYSVSREKKERFSLILESASTNQTSMYLCASSLILNTEAFFGQGTRLTVV.

The J gene is TRBJ2-1, the V gene TRBV6-5; D gene uncertain. Deletions cut 2 bases from V and 6 bases from J, with 8 bases between. This CDR3 comprises 13 residues. Germline CDR1 MNHEY, CDR2 SVGAGI. In nucleotides, the CDR3 is TGTGCCAGCAGTTACATGGTTGGCAATGAGCAGTTCTTC. Its translation: CASSYMVGNEQFF.